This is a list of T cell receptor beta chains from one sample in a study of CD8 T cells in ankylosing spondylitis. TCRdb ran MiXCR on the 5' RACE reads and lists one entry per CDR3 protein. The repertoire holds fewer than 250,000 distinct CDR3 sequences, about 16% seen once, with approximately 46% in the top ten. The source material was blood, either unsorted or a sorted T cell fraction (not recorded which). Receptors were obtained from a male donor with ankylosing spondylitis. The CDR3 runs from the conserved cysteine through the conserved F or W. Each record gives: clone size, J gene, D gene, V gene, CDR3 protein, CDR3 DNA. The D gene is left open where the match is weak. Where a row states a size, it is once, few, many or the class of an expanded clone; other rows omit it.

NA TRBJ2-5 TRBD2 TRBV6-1 CASSHDGLAGRPETQYF TGTGCCAGCAGCCATGATGGACTAGCGGGGCGGCCAGAGACCCAGTACTTC
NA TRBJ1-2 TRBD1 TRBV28 CASGSYRGNDGYTF TGTGCCAGCGGTTCGTACAGGGGGAACGATGGCTACACCTTC
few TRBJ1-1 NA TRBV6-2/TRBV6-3 CASGPEMESDTEAFF TGTGCCAGCGGACCTGAGATGGAAAGTGACACTGAAGCTTTCTTT
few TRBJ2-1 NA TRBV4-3 CASSQDNGYNEQFF TGCGCCAGCAGCCAAGATAACGGGTACAATGAGCAGTTCTTC
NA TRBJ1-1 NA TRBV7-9 CASSSTNWVLEAFF TGTGCCAGCAGCTCAACAAACTGGGTCTTAGAAGCTTTCTTT
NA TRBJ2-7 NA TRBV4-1 CASSQEGPGAGEQYF TGCGCCAGCAGCCAAGAGGGTCCAGGGGCGGGGGAGCAGTACTTC
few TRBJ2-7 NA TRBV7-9 CASSKSSYEQYF TGTGCCAGCAGCAAGAGCTCCTACGAGCAGTACTTC
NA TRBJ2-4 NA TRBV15 CATSRDPLRLAKNIQYF TGTGCCACCAGCAGAGATCCCCTGCGACTAGCCAAAAACATTCAGTACTTC
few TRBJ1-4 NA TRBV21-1 CATQRGLYEKLFF TGTGCCACCCAGAGGGGGCTATATGAAAAACTGTTTTTT
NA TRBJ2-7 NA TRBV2 CASRGGMYEQYF TGTGCCAGCCGGGGCGGGATGTACGAGCAGTACTTC
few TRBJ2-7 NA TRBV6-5 CASSYSMGVANEQYF TGTGCCAGCAGTTACTCGATGGGGGTTGCGAACGAGCAGTACTTC
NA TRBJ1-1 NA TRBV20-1 CSARGLGSNTEAFF TGCAGTGCTAGAGGCCTAGGTTCGAACACTGAAGCTTTCTTT
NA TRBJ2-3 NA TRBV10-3 CAISEPQGDTQYF TGTGCCATCAGTGAGCCACAGGGTGATACGCAGTATTTT
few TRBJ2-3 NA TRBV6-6 CASRTIAEDTQYF TGTGCCAGCAGGACAATTGCCGAAGATACGCAGTATTTT
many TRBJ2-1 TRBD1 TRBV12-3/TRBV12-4 CASTTDRDRYNEQFF TGTGCCAGCACGACCGACCGGGACAGGTACAATGAGCAGTTCTTC
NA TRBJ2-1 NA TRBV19 CATTPSSYNEQFF TGTGCCACCACCCCGAGCTCCTACAATGAGCAGTTCTTC
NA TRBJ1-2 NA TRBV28 CASSLGAGEWNYGYTF TGTGCCAGCAGTTTAGGGGCAGGGGAATGGAACTATGGCTACACCTTC
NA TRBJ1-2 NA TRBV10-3 CAIGPPNLYGYTF TGTGCCATCGGCCCACCAAATCTCTATGGCTACACCTTC
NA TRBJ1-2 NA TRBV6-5 CASSYSDNYYGYTF TGTGCCAGCAGTTACTCTGACAACTATTATGGCTACACCTTC
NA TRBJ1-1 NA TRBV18 CASSPPDRNTEAFF TGTGCCAGCTCACCCCCCGACAGGAACACTGAAGCTTTCTTT
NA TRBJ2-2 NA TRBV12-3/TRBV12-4 CASTFPGEANGELFF TGTGCCAGCACTTTCCCGGGGGAGGCGAACGGGGAGCTGTTTTTT
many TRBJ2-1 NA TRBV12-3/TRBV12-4 CASSLGPSSYNEQFF TGTGCCAGCAGTTTAGGGCCGAGCTCCTACAATGAGCAGTTCTTC
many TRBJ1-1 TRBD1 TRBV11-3 CASSPRTGGTEAFF TGTGCCAGCAGCCCCCGGACAGGGGGCACTGAAGCTTTCTTT
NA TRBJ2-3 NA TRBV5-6 CASSLGGFLFPDTQYF TGTGCCAGCAGCTTGGGAGGGTTCTTGTTCCCAGATACGCAGTATTTT
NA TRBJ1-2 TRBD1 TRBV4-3 CASSKTGFGYTF TGCGCCAGCAGCAAGACAGGGTTCGGCTACACCTTC
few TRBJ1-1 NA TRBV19 CASSNRVSSAEAFF TGTGCCAGTAGTAACCGGGTTTCGTCGGCTGAAGCTTTCTTT
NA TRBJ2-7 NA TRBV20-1 CSALTGEGYEQYF TGCAGTGCCCTGACAGGGGAGGGGTACGAGCAGTACTTC
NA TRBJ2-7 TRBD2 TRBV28 CASSPGTSSWPSPYEQYF TGTGCCAGCAGCCCCGGGACTAGCAGCTGGCCGAGTCCCTACGAGCAGTACTTC
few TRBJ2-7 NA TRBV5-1 CASSLAGTNYYEQYF TGCGCCAGCAGCTTGGCCGGGACAAATTATTACGAGCAGTACTTC
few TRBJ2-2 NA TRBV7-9 CASSSRDGTGELFF TGTGCCAGCAGCTCCCGGGACGGTACCGGGGAGCTGTTTTTT
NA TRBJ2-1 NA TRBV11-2 CASSSLLATAPDEEQFF TGTGCCAGCAGCTCGCTCCTAGCGACAGCGCCCGATGAGGAGCAGTTCTTC
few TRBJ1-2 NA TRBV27 CASSFGAGLYGYTF TGTGCCAGCAGTTTCGGGGCAGGTCTGTATGGCTACACCTTC
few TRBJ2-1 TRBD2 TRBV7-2 CASSLAAGVTSGSYNEQFF TGTGCCAGCAGCTTAGCCGCTGGCGTGACTAGCGGGAGTTACAATGAGCAGTTCTTC
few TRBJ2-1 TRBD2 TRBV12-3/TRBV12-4 CASSWPASGSNNEQFF TGTGCCAGCAGTTGGCCGGCTAGCGGGAGCAACAATGAGCAGTTCTTC
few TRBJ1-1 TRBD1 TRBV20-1 CSAPDRGQGNTEAFF TGCAGTGCTCCGGACAGGGGGCAGGGGAACACTGAAGCTTTCTTT
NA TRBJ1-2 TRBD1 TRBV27 CASRRTGLIYGYTF TGTGCCAGCAGAAGGACAGGGCTGATCTATGGCTACACCTTC
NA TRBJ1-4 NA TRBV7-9 CASSSDSTATNEKLFF TGTGCCAGCAGCTCGGACAGTACTGCAACTAATGAAAAACTGTTTTTT
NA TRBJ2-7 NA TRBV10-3 CAISESLPGSSYEQYF TGTGCCATCAGTGAGTCATTGCCGGGAAGCTCCTACGAGCAGTACTTC
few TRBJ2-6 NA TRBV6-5 CASSYDDSGANVLTF TGTGCCAGCAGTTACGACGACTCTGGGGCCAACGTCCTGACTTTC
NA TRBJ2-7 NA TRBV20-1 CSARDLRSPTYEQYF TGCAGTGCTAGAGATCTTAGAAGTCCGACCTACGAGCAGTACTTC
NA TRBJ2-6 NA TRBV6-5 CASSFDSGGANVLTF TGTGCCAGCAGTTTCGACAGCGGGGGGGCCAACGTCCTGACTTTC
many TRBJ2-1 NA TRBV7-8 CASSLGWGADYNEQFF TGTGCCAGCAGCTTAGGGTGGGGGGCCGACTACAATGAGCAGTTCTTC
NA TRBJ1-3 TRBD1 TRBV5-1 CASSLNGDSSGNTIYF TGCGCCAGCAGCTTGAATGGGGACAGCTCTGGAAACACCATATATTTT
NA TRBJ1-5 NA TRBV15 CATSSGGPYSNQPQHF TGTGCCACCAGCAGCGGGGGGCCCTATAGCAATCAGCCCCAGCATTTT
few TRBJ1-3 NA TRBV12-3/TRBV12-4 CASSLGVAGNTIYF TGTGCCAGCAGTTTAGGGGTTGCAGGAAACACCATATATTTT
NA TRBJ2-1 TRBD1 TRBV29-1 CSLGQSSYNEQFF TGCAGCTTGGGACAGAGCTCCTACAATGAGCAGTTCTTC
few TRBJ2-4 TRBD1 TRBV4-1 CASSQDRGTAEF TGCGCCAGCAGCCAAGATAGGGGGACAGCGGAATTC
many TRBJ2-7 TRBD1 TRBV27 CASSLRDREYEQYF TGTGCCAGCAGTCTCCGGGACAGGGAATACGAGCAGTACTTC
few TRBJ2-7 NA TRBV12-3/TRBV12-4 CASSYTFPYEQYF TGTGCCAGCAGCTACACCTTCCCCTACGAGCAGTACTTC
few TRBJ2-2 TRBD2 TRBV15 CATRTSDSGELFF TGTGCCACCCGGACTAGCGACAGTGGGGAGCTGTTTTTT
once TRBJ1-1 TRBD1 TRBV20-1 CSAQDRGRSTMNTEAFF TGCAGTGCTCAGGACAGGGGGAGATCCACCATGAACACTGAAGCTTTCTTT
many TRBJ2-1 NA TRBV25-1 CASSWGETSYNEQFF TGTGCCAGCAGTTGGGGGGAGACCAGCTACAATGAGCAGTTCTTC
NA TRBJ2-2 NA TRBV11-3 CASSLDPGWAGELFF TGTGCCAGCAGCTTAGATCCGGGTTGGGCCGGGGAGCTGTTTTTT
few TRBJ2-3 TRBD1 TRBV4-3 CASSHRTGAGRDTQYF TGCGCCAGCAGCCACAGGACAGGGGCAGGGAGGGATACGCAGTATTTT